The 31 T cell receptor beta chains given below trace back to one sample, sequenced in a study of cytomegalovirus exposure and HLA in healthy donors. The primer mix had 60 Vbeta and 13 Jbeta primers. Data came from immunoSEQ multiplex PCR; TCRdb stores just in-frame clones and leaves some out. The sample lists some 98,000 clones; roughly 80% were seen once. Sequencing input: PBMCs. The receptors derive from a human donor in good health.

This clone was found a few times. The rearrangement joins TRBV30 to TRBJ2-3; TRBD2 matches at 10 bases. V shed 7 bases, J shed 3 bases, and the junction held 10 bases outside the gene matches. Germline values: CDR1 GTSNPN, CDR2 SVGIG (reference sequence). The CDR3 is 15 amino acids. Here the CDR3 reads CALTSSGGNTDTQYF. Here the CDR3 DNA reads TGTGCCTTGACCTCTAGCGGGGGTAATACAGATACGCAGTATTTT.

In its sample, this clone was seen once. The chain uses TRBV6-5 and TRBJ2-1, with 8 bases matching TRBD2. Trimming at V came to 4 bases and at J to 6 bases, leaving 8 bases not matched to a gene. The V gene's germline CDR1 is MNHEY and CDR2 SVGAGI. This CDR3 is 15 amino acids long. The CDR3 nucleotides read TGTGCCAGCAGTTTTCGGGAGGGGTACCCCAATGAGCAGTTCTTC. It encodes CASSFREGYPNEQFF.

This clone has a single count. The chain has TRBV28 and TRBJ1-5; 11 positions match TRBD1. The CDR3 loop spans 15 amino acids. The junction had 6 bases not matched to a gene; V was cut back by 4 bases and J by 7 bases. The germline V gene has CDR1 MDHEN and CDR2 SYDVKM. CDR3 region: CASSSPGQGVQPQHF. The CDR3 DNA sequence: TGTGCCAGCAGTTCCCCGGGACAGGGGGTACAGCCCCAGCATTTT.

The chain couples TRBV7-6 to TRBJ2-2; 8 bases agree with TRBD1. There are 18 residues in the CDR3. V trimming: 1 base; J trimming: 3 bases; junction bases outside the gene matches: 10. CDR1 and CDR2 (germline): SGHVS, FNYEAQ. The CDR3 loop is CASSLGPGQGADTGELFF. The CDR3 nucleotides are TGTGCCAGCAGCTTAGGACCCGGGCAGGGGGCTGACACCGGGGAGCTGTTTTTT.

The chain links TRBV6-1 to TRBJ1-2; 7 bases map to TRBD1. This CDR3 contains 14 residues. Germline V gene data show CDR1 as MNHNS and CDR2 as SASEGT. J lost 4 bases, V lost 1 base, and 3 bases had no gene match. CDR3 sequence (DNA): TGTGCCAGCAGTGAAGGGACAGGCTCCTATGGCTACACCTTC. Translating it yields CASSEGTGSYGYTF.

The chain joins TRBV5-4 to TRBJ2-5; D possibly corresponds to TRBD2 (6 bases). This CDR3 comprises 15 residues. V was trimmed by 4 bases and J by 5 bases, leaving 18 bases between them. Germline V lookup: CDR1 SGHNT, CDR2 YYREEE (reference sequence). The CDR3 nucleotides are TGTGCCAGCAGCGACGGGACTGTAGGAGGGGAGACCCAGTACTTC. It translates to CASSDGTVGGETQYF.

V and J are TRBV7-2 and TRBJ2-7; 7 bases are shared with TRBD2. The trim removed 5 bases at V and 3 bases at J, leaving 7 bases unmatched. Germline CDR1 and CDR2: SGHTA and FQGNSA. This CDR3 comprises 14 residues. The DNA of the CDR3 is TGTGCCAGCAGCCGCCGGGACTACCTCTACGAGCAGTACTTC. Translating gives CASSRRDYLYEQYF.

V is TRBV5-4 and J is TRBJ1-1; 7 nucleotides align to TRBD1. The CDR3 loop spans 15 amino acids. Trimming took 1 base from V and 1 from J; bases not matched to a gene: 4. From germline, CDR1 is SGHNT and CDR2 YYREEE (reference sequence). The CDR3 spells CASSLKGGGNTEAFF. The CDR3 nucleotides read TGTGCCAGCAGCTTGAAAGGGGGCGGGAACACTGAAGCTTTCTTT.

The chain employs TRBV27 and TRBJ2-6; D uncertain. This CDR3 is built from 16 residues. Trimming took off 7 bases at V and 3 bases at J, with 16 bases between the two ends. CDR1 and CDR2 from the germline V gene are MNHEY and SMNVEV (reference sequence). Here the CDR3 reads CASTSSLHFGANVLTF. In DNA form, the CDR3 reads TGTGCCAGCACCAGTAGCTTACATTTTGGGGCCAACGTCCTGACTTTC.

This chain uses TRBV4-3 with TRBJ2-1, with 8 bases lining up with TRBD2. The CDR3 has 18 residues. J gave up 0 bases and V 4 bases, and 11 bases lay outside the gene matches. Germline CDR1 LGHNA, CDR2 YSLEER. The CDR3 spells CASSPGLGGVGSYNEQFF. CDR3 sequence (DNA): TGCGCCAGCAGCCCGGGACTAGGAGGGGTAGGCTCCTACAATGAGCAGTTCTTC.

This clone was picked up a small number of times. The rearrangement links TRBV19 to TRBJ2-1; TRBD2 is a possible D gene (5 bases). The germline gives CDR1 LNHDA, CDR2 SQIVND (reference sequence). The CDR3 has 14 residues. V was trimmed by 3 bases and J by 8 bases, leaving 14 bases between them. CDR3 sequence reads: CASSIFGIVDEQFF. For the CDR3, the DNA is TGTGCCAGTAGTATTTTCGGGATTGTCGATGAGCAGTTCTTC.

The CDR3 reads CASSVVAGANEQFF. The CDR3 DNA is TGTGCCAGCAGTGTCGTAGCGGGAGCCAATGAGCAGTTCTTC. This sequence joins TRBV2 and TRBJ2-1; TRBD2 agrees at 9 bases. The germline V gene has CDR1 SNHLY and CDR2 FYNNEI. With V trimmed by 4 bases and J by 6 bases, 4 bases remained unmatched. CDR3 length: 14 residues.

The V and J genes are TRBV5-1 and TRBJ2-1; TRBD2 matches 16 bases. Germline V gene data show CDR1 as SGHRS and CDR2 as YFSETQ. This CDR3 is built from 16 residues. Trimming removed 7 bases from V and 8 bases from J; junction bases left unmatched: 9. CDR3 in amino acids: CASGGTSGRAGDEQFF. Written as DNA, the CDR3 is TGCGCCAGCGGGGGGACTAGCGGGAGGGCCGGCGATGAGCAGTTCTTC. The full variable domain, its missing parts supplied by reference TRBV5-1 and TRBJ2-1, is KAGVTQTPRYLIKTRGQQVTLSCSPISGHRSVSWYQQTPGQGLQFLFEYFSETQRNKGNFPGRFSGRQFSNSRSEMNVSTLELGDSALYLCASGGTSGRAGDEQFFGPGTRLTVL.

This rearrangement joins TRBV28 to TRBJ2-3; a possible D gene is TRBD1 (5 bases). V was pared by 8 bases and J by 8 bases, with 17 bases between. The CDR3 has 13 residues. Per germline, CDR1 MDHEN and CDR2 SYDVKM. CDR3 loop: CASEGRVAGTQYF. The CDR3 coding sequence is TGTGCCAGCGAAGGCAGGGTAGCAGGTACGCAGTATTTT.

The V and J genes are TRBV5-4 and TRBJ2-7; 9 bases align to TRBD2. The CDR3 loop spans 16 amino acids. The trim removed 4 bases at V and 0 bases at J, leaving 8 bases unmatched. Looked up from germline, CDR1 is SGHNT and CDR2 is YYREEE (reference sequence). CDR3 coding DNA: TGTGCCAGCAGCGCACCTAGCGGGGCCTCCTCCTACGAGCAGTACTTC. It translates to CASSAPSGASSYEQYF.

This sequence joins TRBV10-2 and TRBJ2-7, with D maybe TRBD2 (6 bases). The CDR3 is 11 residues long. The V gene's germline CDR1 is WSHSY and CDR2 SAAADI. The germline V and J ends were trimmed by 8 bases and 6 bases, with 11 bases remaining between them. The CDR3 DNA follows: TGCGCCAGCGGAAGGGGAGGCGAGCAGTACTTC. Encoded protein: CASGRGGEQYF.

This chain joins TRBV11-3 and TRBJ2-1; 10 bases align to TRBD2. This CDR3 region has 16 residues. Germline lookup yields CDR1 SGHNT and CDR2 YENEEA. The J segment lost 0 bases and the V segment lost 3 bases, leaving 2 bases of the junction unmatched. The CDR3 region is CASSFSSGGSYNEQFF. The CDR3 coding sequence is TGTGCCAGCAGCTTCTCTAGCGGGGGCTCCTACAATGAGCAGTTCTTC.

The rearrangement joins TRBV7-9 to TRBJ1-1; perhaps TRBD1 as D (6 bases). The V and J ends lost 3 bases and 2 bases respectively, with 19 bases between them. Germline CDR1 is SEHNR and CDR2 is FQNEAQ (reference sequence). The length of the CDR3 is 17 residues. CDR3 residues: CASSFTPGTLLNTEAFF. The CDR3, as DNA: TGTGCCAGCAGCTTTACTCCCGGGACACTGTTAAACACTGAAGCTTTCTTT. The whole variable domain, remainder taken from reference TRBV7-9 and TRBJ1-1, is DTGVSQNPRHKITKRGQNVTFRCDPISEHNRLYWYRQTLGQGPEFLTYFQNEAQLEKSRLLSDRFSAERPKGSFSTLEIQRTEQGDSAMYLCASSFTPGTLLNTEAFFGQGTRLTVV.

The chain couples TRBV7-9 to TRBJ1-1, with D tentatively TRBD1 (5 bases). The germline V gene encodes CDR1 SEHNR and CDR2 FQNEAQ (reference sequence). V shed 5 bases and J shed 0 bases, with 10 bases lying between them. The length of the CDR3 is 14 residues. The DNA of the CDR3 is TGTGCCAGCAGCCAAGGGGCGATGAACACTGAAGCTTTCTTT. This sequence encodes CASSQGAMNTEAFF.

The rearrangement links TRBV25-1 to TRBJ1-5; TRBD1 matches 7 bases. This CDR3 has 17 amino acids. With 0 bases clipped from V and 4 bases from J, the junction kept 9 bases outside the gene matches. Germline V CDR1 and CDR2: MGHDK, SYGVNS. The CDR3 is CASSEYEGRQGNQPQHF. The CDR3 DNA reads TGTGCCAGCAGTGAATATGAGGGGAGACAGGGAAATCAGCCCCAGCATTTT.

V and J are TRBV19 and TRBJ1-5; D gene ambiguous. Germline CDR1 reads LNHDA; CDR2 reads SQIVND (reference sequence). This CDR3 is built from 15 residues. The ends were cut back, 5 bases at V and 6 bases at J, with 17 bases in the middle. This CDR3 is CASSVRPPDFQPQHF. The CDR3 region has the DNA TGTGCCAGTAGTGTCCGTCCCCCGGACTTTCAGCCCCAGCATTTT.

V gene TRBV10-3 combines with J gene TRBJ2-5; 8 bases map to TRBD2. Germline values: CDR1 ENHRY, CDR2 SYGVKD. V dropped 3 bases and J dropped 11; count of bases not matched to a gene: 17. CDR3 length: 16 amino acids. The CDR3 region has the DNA TGTGCCATCAGTGACTCCTCCGGGACTAGTCCCCCAGGGCAGTACTTC. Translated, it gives CAISDSSGTSPPGQYF.

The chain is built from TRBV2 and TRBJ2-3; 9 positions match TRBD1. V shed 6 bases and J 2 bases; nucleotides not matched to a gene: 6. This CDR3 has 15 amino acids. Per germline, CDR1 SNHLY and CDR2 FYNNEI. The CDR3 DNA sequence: TGTGCCAGCAGCCTGACAGGGGGGGTCACAGATACGCAGTATTTT. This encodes CASSLTGGVTDTQYF.

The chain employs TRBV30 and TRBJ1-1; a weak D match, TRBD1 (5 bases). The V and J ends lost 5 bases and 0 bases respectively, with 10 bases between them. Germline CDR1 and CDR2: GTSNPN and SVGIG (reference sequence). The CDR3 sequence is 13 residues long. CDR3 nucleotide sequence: TGTGCCTGGTGGGGGGAGTTGAACACTGAAGCTTTCTTT. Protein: CAWWGELNTEAFF.

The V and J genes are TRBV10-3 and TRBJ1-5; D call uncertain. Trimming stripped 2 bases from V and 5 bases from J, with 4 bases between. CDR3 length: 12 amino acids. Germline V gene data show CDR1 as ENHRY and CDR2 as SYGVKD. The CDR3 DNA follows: TGTGCCATCAGTGAGACAGATCAGCCCCAGCATTTT. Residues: CAISETDQPQHF.

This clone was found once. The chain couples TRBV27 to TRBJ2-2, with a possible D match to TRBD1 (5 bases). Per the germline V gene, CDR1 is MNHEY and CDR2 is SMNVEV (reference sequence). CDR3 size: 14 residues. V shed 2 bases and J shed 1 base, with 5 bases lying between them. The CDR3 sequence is CASSLRGNTGELFF. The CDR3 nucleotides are TGTGCCAGCAGTTTAAGGGGGAACACCGGGGAGCTGTTTTTT.

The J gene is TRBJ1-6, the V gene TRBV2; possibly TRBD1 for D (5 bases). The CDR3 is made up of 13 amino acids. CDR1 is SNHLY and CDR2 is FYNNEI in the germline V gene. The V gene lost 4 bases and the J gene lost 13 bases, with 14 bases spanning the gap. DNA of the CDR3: TGTGCCAGCAGTGGGGGGGACCCCTTCCCCCTCCACTTT. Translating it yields CASSGGDPFPLHF.

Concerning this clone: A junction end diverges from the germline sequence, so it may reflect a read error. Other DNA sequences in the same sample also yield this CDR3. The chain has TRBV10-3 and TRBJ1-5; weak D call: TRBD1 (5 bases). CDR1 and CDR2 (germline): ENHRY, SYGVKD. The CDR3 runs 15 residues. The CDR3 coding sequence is TGTGCCATCAGTGACCCAGGCAGAAGGGGTCAGCCCCAGCACTTT. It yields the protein CAISDPGRRGQPQHF.

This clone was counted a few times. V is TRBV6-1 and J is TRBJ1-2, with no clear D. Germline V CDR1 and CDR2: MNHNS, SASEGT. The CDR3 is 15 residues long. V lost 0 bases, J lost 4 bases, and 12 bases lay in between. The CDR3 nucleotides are TGTGCCAGCAGTGAAGCCGGCGGAGGAGGCTATGGCTACACCTTC. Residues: CASSEAGGGGYGYTF.

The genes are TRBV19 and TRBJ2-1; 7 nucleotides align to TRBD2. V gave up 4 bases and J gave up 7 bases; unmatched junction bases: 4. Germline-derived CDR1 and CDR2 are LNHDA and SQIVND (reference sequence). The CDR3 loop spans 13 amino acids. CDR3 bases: TGTGCCAGTAGTAGCGGGAGTGGTAATGAGCAGTTCTTC. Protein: CASSSGSGNEQFF.

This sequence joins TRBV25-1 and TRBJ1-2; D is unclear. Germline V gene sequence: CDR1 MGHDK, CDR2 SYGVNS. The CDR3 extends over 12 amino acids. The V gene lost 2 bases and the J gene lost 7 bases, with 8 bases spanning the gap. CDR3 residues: CASSELFSGYTF. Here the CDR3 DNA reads TGTGCCAGCAGTGAACTGTTTAGTGGCTACACCTTC.